The next 10 T cell receptor beta chains were all read from a single sample in a study of blood T cells in healthy people across ages. A J-beta primer mix and a sample-barcoded 5' primer were used in a second PCR of roughly 7 to 12 cycles. One entry per CDR3 protein results from TCRdb running MiXCR on the 5' RACE reads. This sample has approximately 1.5 million distinct CDR3 sequences, with about 35% found just once. Material for sequencing was blood. These receptors originate from a woman aged 25 to 39 in good health.

This clonotype appeared a few times. V is TRBV24-1 and J is TRBJ2-5; 9 nucleotides align to TRBD1. The germline CDR1 and CDR2 sequences are KGHDR and SFDVKD. Trimming took 4 bases from V and 5 from J; bases not matched to a gene: 7. CDR3 size: 15 residues. The CDR3, as DNA: TGTGCCACCAGTGACCCTACAGGGGGCAGGGAGACCCAGTACTTC. Protein sequence: CATSDPTGGRETQYF.

The table lists this clonotype with a few counts. This chain joins TRBV5-1 and TRBJ2-7; unclear D gene. The tail of the sequence fits TRBJ2-5 better, so the J call may be wrong. This CDR3 spans 13 amino acids. Germline loops: CDR1 SGHRS, CDR2 YFSETQ. The CDR3 is CASSLKAKETQYF. CDR3 sequence (DNA): TGCGCCAGCAGCTTGAAAGCGAAAGAGACCCAGTACTTC.

This clonotype has just a few counts. Compared with germline, one end of the junction differs, possibly owing to a read error. The V and J genes are TRBV2 and TRBJ2-7; 13 nucleotides agree with TRBD2. Germline CDR1 reads SNHLY; CDR2 reads FYNNEI. CDR3 length: 16 residues. CDR3 DNA: TGTGCCAGCAGGGAAGGGGGCACTAGCGGGAGGGGCGCGCAGTACTTC. This codes for CASREGGTSGRGAQYF.

The rearrangement uses TRBV7-2 and TRBJ2-5; 8 nucleotides agree with TRBD2. CDR1 SGHTA and CDR2 FQGNSA come from the germline V gene. The ends lost 5 bases at V and 7 bases at J; junction bases unmatched: 6. The CDR3 is made up of 13 amino acids. The CDR3 loop reads CASSAPRGVTQYF. CDR3 in DNA: TGTGCCAGCAGCGCCCCGCGGGGGGTGACCCAGTACTTC. The whole variable domain, remainder taken from reference TRBV7-2 and TRBJ2-5, is GAGVSQSPSNKVTEKGKDVELRCDPISGHTALYWYRQSLGQGLEFLIYFQGNSAPDKSGLPSDRFSAERTGGSVSTLTIQRTQQEDSAVYLCASSAPRGVTQYFGPGTRLLVL.

Here the CDR3 reads CASSEQSLQFF. CDR3 DNA: TGTGCCAGCAGTGAACAGAGTCTGCAGTTCTTC. The rearrangement links TRBV2 to TRBJ2-1; D is unclear. V was trimmed by 2 bases and J by 12 bases, leaving 8 bases between them. The CDR3 length is 11 residues. From germline, CDR1 is SNHLY and CDR2 FYNNEI.

Details on this clonotype: A much bigger clone sits one base away, suggesting this may be a read error. This chain connects TRBV10-1 to TRBJ2-7; maybe TRBD2 (6 bases). This CDR3 has 15 amino acids. V was shortened by 3 bases and J by 12 bases, with 24 bases between the two germline ends. The germline gives CDR1 WNHNN, CDR2 SYGVQD (reference sequence). The CDR3 sequence is CASSDQGLEGTGRYF. The CDR3 nucleotides are TGCGCCAGCAGTGACCAAGGCTTGGAAGGAACCGGGAGGTACTTC.

This clonotype turned up a few times. This sequence joins TRBV7-2 and TRBJ1-6; D not resolved. This CDR3 region has 15 residues. Germline-derived CDR1 and CDR2 are SGHTA and FQGNSA. V dropped 1 base and J dropped 7 bases, with 11 bases sitting between them. This chain's CDR3 is CASSLGGALNSPLHF. The CDR3 nucleotides read TGTGCCAGCAGCTTAGGGGGAGCCCTCAATTCACCCCTCCACTTT.

This clonotype was counted between two and nine times. The rearrangement uses TRBV20-1 and TRBJ1-2; maybe TRBD1 (6 bases). Germline V gives CDR1 DFQATT, CDR2 SNEGSKA (reference sequence). Trimming left V 6 bases short and J 3 bases short, with 8 bases between. CDR3 length equals 11 residues. The CDR3 sequence is CSAAGDYGYTF. The DNA of the CDR3 is TGCAGTGCGGCAGGGGACTATGGCTACACCTTC.

The CDR3 reads CASSRTALVSYEQYF. CDR3 DNA sequence: TGTGCCAGCTCAAGGACAGCCCTGGTGTCCTACGAGCAGTACTTC. This chain links TRBV18 with TRBJ2-7; TRBD1 is a possible D gene (6 bases). The V end lost 5 bases, the J end lost 1 base, and 15 bases lay between the germline ends. The CDR3 has 15 amino acids. Germline lookup yields CDR1 KGHSH and CDR2 LQKENI.

The chain combines TRBV20-1 with TRBJ2-3, with D perhaps matching TRBD1 or TRBD2 (5 bases each). The CDR3 contains 13 residues. Trimming took 3 bases from V and 9 from J, leaving 16 bases between them. The germline CDR1 and CDR2 sequences are DFQATT and SNEGSKA (reference sequence). Here the CDR3 DNA reads TGCAGTGCTAGGGGCACCGGGACCACCACGCAGTATTTT. Amino acids: CSARGTGTTTQYF.